This paragraph reports one T cell receptor (beta chain). Trimming shortened V by 2 bases and J by 5 bases, and 15 bases separated the two germline ends. CDR3 size: 15 residues. The germline V gene has CDR1 SEHNR and CDR2 FQNEAQ (reference sequence). The sample comes from a study of blood T cell repertoires in COVID-19. Study at large: COVID-19 samples from acute and convalescent phases originated in the United States, Italy and Spain.

Per the original methods: Estimates of nucleated cell counts were drawn from the amplification of reference gene primers. Clones were read by immunoSEQ multiplex PCR, and TCRdb kept only the in-frame ones, dropping some. V and J calls and clone size follow that table, whereas D and trimming were derived from the DNA. The table has about 140,000 clones, 75% to 90% seen once. The sequence came from a man aged 60-69 years with active or convalescent COVID-19. This sequence joins TRBV7-9 and TRBJ2-5; tentative D call: TRBD1 (5 bases). The sequenced sample consisted of peripheral blood. CDR3 protein: CASSLPIRVPETQYF. CDR3 bases: TGTGCCAGCAGCTTACCCATCAGGGTCCCTGAGACCCAGTACTTC.